Shown below are 14 T cell receptor beta chains from a single sample sequenced in a study of response to subunit inactivated influenza vaccine. MiXCR, applied by TCRdb to the RT-PCR reads, yields one record per CDR3 protein. The data contain a few hundred thousand distinct CDR3 sequences, less than 15% of them singletons. The sequencing here drew on PBMCs from blood, taken roughly 12 days after vaccination. The receptors were gathered from a man aged 50-59 years who received an inactivated influenza vaccine.

This clonotype has just a few counts. This chain joins TRBV5-1 and TRBJ2-1, with 8 bases fitting TRBD1. CDR3 length equals 15 residues. Germline trimming cut 0 bases from V and 8 bases from J; bases unmatched to any gene: 7. CDR1 and CDR2 (germline): SGHRS, YFSETQ. Here the CDR3 DNA reads TGCGCCAGCAGCTTGGGCCGGCAGGGGGCTCATGAGCAGTTCTTC. The encoded protein is CASSLGRQGAHEQFF.

This clonotype was found a few times. This rearrangement joins TRBV11-2 to TRBJ2-1; 9 positions match TRBD2. There are 13 residues in the CDR3. The V segment lost 1 base and the J segment 14 bases; nucleotides outside the gene matches: 6. Germline CDR1 is SGHAT and CDR2 is FQNNGV. The CDR3 region is CASSLGLAGMEFF. The CDR3 DNA sequence: TGTGCCAGCAGCTTAGGGCTAGCGGGAATGGAGTTCTTC.

This chain links TRBV6-2 or TRBV6-3 with TRBJ2-4; the D gene is possibly TRBD2 (5 bases). Trimming took 6 bases from V and 5 from J, leaving 17 bases between them. Per the germline V gene, CDR1 is MNHEY and CDR2 is SVGEGT. This CDR3 has 15 residues. The chain's CDR3 is CASSPYGGVENIQYF. The CDR3 DNA reads as TGTGCCAGCAGCCCCTACGGAGGCGTGGAAAACATTCAGTACTTC.

This clonotype has a handful of counts. V gene TRBV18 combines with J gene TRBJ2-7; D might be TRBD1 (5 bases). Germline V CDR1 and CDR2: KGHSH, LQKENI. CDR3 length equals 14 residues. The germline V and J ends were trimmed by 2 bases and 6 bases, with 14 bases remaining between them. The CDR3 DNA sequence: TGTGCCAGCTCACCAGGGTCAGGGCAGAGCGAGCAGTACTTC. Amino acid sequence: CASSPGSGQSEQYF.

Only a few counts were recorded for this clonotype. The chain joins TRBV9 to TRBJ2-1, with TRBD2 identical over 7 bases. The germline V gene encodes CDR1 SGDLS and CDR2 YYNGEE. CDR3 size: 15 residues. Germline trimming cut 1 base from V and 4 bases from J; bases unmatched to any gene: 5. CDR3 loop: CASSVRGEGYNEQFF. CDR3 nucleotide sequence: TGTGCCAGCAGCGTACGGGGGGAGGGTTACAATGAGCAGTTCTTC.

This chain uses TRBV15 with TRBJ2-5; D gene unclear. This CDR3 contains 15 residues. Germline loops: CDR1 LNHNV, CDR2 YYDKDF (reference sequence). The V end lost 5 bases, the J end lost 0 bases, and 13 bases lay between the germline ends. The CDR3 bases are TGTGCCACCAGCCACCCTGGAAAAAACCAAGAGACCCAGTACTTC. Protein: CATSHPGKNQETQYF.

The chain has TRBV7-8 and TRBJ2-4; D tentatively reads TRBD1 or TRBD2 (7 bases each). The CDR3 sequence is 15 residues long. Germline V gives CDR1 SGHVS, CDR2 FQNEAQ. V was cut by 1 base and J by 6 bases, with 13 bases left in between. This CDR3 reads CASSLEGGGRNIQYF. DNA for the CDR3: TGTGCCAGCAGCTTAGAAGGGGGCGGGAGAAACATTCAGTACTTC.

This clonotype was recorded once. The chain combines TRBV20-1 with TRBJ2-3; the D is unclear. Germline values: CDR1 DFQATT, CDR2 SNEGSKA (reference sequence). The CDR3 covers 10 residues. CDR3 region: CRPSTDTQYF. In DNA form, the CDR3 reads TGCAGACCTTCCACAGATACGCAGTATTTT.

This clonotype was found many times. This rearrangement joins TRBV7-2 to TRBJ2-7; 9 positions match TRBD1. The V and J ends lost 2 bases and 7 bases, in that order; junction bases with no gene match: 6. The CDR3 totals 14 residues. Per the germline V gene, CDR1 is SGHTA and CDR2 is FQGNSA. CDR3 in DNA: TGTGCCAGCAGCTTAAGGGGACAGGGTAGTGAGCAGTACTTC. This gives the protein CASSLRGQGSEQYF.

This clonotype has a handful of counts. The gene calls are TRBV29-1 and TRBJ2-7; 12 positions agree with TRBD1. This CDR3 is built from 14 residues. V shed 6 bases and J 4 bases; nucleotides not matched to a gene: 7. CDR1 and CDR2 (germline): SQVTM, ANQGSEA. Here the CDR3 reads CSVGTGGSGYEQYF. CDR3 in DNA: TGCAGCGTGGGGACAGGGGGCTCCGGGTACGAGCAGTACTTC.

The DNA of the CDR3 is TGCGCCAGCAGGGGCGACGAGATTCTTTGGCGGCAGTATTTT. As protein: CASRGDEILWRQYF. This chain links TRBV5-1 with TRBJ2-3; D remains unclear. Trimming took 5 bases from V and 11 from J, leaving 21 bases between them. There are 14 residues in the CDR3. In germline, CDR1 is SGHRS, CDR2 YFSETQ.

Ten or more counts support this clonotype. This rearrangement joins TRBV24-1 to TRBJ2-1; D might be TRBD1 (6 bases). Trimming took 0 bases from V and 4 from J, leaving 6 bases between them. CDR3 length: 14 residues. Germline assignment: CDR1 KGHDR and CDR2 SFDVKD. The CDR3 sequence: CATSDLGQYNEQFF. The CDR3 DNA is TGTGCCACCAGTGATTTGGGACAGTACAATGAGCAGTTCTTC.

The chain is built from TRBV6-5 and TRBJ2-4; D is ambiguous. This CDR3 is built from 16 residues. Trimming left V 0 bases short and J 0 bases short, with 9 bases between. Germline values: CDR1 MNHEY, CDR2 SVGAGI. The CDR3 nucleotides read TGTGCCAGCAGTTACTCGAAGAATCTAGCCAAAAACATTCAGTACTTC. This translates into CASSYSKNLAKNIQYF.

The genes are TRBV3-1 and TRBJ2-7, with 14 positions matching TRBD2. The CDR3 length is 14 residues. Germline values: CDR1 LGHDT, CDR2 YNNKEL (reference sequence). J was trimmed by 3 bases and V by 7 bases; bases with no gene match: 2. The CDR3 here is CASTGTSGSYEQYF. For the CDR3, the DNA is TGTGCCAGCACAGGGACTAGCGGGAGCTACGAGCAGTACTTC.